This TCR beta chain appears in the sequencing data of a study of T cells in Graves' hyperthyroidism and ophthalmopathy. This clonotype has at least ten counts. Antigen: not known. General study results and limits: Peripheral blood also featured most of the thyroid clonotypes expanded above 0.001.

Regions amplified from RNA transcripts were the TCR beta CDR3 regions. The TCR CDR3 was amplified in a first-round RT-PCR using the HTBI primer set. Via MiXCR, TCRdb re-called the multiplex PCR reads, giving one row per CDR3 protein. The sample carries almost 350,000 distinct CDR3 sequences, roughly 18% recorded once. Ophthalmopathy patients had moderate-to-severe active disease, CAS ≥3, NOSPECS ≥4, and disease duration under 3 months. Uncontrolled infection, other autoimmune disease, pregnancy or lactation barred patients from enrollment. A roughly 10 ml volume of fresh peripheral blood provided the PBMCs. V lost 3 bases and J 3 bases, leaving 15 bases between the germline ends. Germline V gene data show CDR1 as MNHEY and CDR2 as SVGAGI. This CDR3 has 15 amino acids.

This sequence joins TRBV6-5 and TRBJ2-7; a possible D gene is TRBD2 (7 bases). The sample was blood. The clonotype comes from a woman aged 40-49 years with Graves' ophthalmopathy. CDR3 in amino acids: CASSYRGASGYEQYF. The CDR3 DNA sequence: TGTGCCAGCAGTTATCGGGGGGCTTCGGGCTACGAGCAGTACTTC.